The entry below gives a single T cell receptor (beta chain) sequence along with its context. Its antigen is unidentified. In the same sample, other DNA sequences code for this CDR3. The CDR3 is made up of 15 amino acids. The V end lost 0 bases, the J end lost 2 bases, and 9 bases lay between the germline ends. CDR1 SGHRS and CDR2 YFSETQ come from the germline V gene. Reverse transcribing all isolated RNA meant expressed TCRB transcripts were sequenced. Libraries were prepared by immunoSEQ multiplex PCR; TCRdb keeps only in-frame clonotypes and omits some of them. Counted here are some 250,000 clones, 11% occurring once; the ten biggest clones make up around 0.017%. This entry comes from a study of beta chain features in type 1 diabetes. General study findings and limits: Patients with Type 1 diabetes showed moderately but significantly shorter TCRB CDR3s in all four CD4+ subsets.

This receptor was obtained from a man in his thirties or forties with type 1 diabetes. V is TRBV5-1 and J is TRBJ2-1; TRBD2 might be the D (5 bases). Sequenced input: naive CD4+ T cells from blood. CDR3 DNA sequence: TGCGCCAGCAGCTTGGAACTAGGTGCCTACAATGAGCAGTTCTTC. This codes for CASSLELGAYNEQFF.